This is a list of T cell receptor beta chains from one sample in a study of control samples from healthy donors and cancer patients. Assay: immunoSEQ multiplex PCR; the TCRdb copy retains only in-frame clones and omits some. Of about 86,000 clones in the sample, less than 90% were seen once. The sequencing sample was made of PBMCs. Receptors were obtained from a woman between 45 and 60 years old with colorectal cancer. The CDR3 runs from the conserved cysteine through the conserved F or W. A D gene is named only where the DNA matches it firmly. Not all rows give a size; the values are once, few, many and, for expanded clones, a class.

>TRBV2|TRBJ2-3|-|11|-
CASSDWDTQYF
TGTGCCAGCAGTGATTGGGATACGCAGTATTTT
>TRBV5-6|TRBJ2-6|TRBD2|19|once
CASSWGLAGVSSGANVLTF
TGTGCCAGCAGCTGGGGACTAGCGGGGGTAAGCTCTGGGGCCAACGTCCTGACTTTC
>TRBV7-3|TRBJ2-1|TRBD2|14|-
CASSLSLAANEQFF
TGTGCCAGCAGCTTAAGTCTAGCGGCGAATGAGCAGTTCTTC
>TRBV5-1|TRBJ2-5|TRBD1|15|once
CASSLRQGGQETQYF
TGCGCCAGCAGCCTACGACAGGGTGGACAAGAGACCCAGTACTTC
>TRBV7-2|TRBJ1-6|-|14|-
CASSTQRGNSPLHF
TGTGCCAGCAGCACCCAGAGGGGGAATTCACCCCTCCACTTT
>TRBV12-3/TRBV12-4|TRBJ2-1|-|12|-
CASSFRRNEQFF
TGTGCCAGCAGTTTTCGAAGGAATGAGCAGTTCTTC
>TRBV20-1|TRBJ1-1|-|11|-
CSAQRNTEAFF
TGCAGTGCTCAGAGGAACACTGAAGCTTTCTTT
>TRBV6-5|TRBJ2-3|-|13|-
CASSYPRGETQYF
TGTGCCAGCAGTTACCCACGGGGCGAAACGCAGTATTTT
>TRBV12-5|TRBJ1-2|-|14|few
CASGFSAYNYGYTF
TGTGCTAGTGGTTTCTCGGCGTATAACTATGGCTACACCTTC
>TRBV6-2/TRBV6-3|TRBJ2-3|TRBD2|16|once
CASSYTLAGSTDTQYF
TGTGCCAGCAGTTACACTTTAGCGGGGAGCACAGATACGCAGTATTTT
>TRBV4-3|TRBJ1-5|-|14|-
CASSQEKGYQPQHF
TGCGCCAGCAGCCAAGAAAAGGGATATCAGCCCCAGCATTTT
>TRBV3-1/TRBV3-2|TRBJ1-4|-|14|-
CASSQGEVRGKLFF
TGTGCCAGCAGCCAAGGGGAGGTTCGTGGGAAACTGTTTTTT
>TRBV30|TRBJ1-2|TRBD1|16|-
CAWTVGGQGADYGYTF
TGTGCCTGGACCGTCGGCGGGCAGGGGGCTGACTATGGCTACACCTTC
>TRBV28|TRBJ1-4|-|16|-
CASRLTQDDVNEKLFF
TGTGCCAGCCGTTTGACACAGGACGATGTTAATGAAAAACTGTTTTTT
>TRBV9|TRBJ1-5|TRBD1|15|-
CASSVSGGSNQPQHF
TGTGCCAGCAGCGTATCAGGGGGTAGCAATCAGCCCCAGCATTTT
>TRBV6-2/TRBV6-3|TRBJ2-3|TRBD1|17|-
CASSPNPGQVSTDTQYF
TGTGCCAGCAGCCCTAATCCGGGACAGGTGAGCACAGATACGCAGTATTTT
>TRBV29-1|TRBJ1-2|TRBD1|14|-
CSVSDRTKNYGYTF
TGCAGCGTTTCGGACAGGACGAAAAACTATGGCTACACCTTC
>TRBV9|TRBJ1-6|-|15|-
CASSEDGTNNSPLHF
TGTGCCAGCAGCGAGGACGGAACCAACAATTCACCCCTCCACTTT
>TRBV6-2/TRBV6-3|TRBJ2-1|TRBD2|15|-
CASSDSGGFYNEQFF
TGTGCCAGCAGTGATAGCGGGGGTTTCTACAATGAGCAGTTCTTC
>TRBV9|TRBJ1-2|-|14|-
CASSVRSSGSGYTF
TGTGCCAGCAGCGTACGCAGCTCAGGGAGTGGCTACACCTTC
>TRBV18|TRBJ1-4|TRBD1|16|-
CASSPLQGAYNEKLFF
TGTGCCAGCTCACCACTACAGGGGGCGTATAATGAAAAACTGTTTTTT
>TRBV6-2/TRBV6-3|TRBJ1-2|TRBD1|13|-
CASSDRGGYGYTF
TGTGCCAGCAGTGACAGGGGTGGATATGGCTACACCTTC
>TRBV7-9|TRBJ2-2|TRBD2|16|-
CASSLVGLGLPGELFF
TGTGCCAGCAGCTTAGTAGGACTAGGACTCCCCGGGGAGCTGTTTTTT
>TRBV4-3|TRBJ2-4|TRBD2|15|-
CASSRGLETKNIQYF
TGCGCCAGCAGCCGAGGACTAGAAACCAAAAACATTCAGTACTTC